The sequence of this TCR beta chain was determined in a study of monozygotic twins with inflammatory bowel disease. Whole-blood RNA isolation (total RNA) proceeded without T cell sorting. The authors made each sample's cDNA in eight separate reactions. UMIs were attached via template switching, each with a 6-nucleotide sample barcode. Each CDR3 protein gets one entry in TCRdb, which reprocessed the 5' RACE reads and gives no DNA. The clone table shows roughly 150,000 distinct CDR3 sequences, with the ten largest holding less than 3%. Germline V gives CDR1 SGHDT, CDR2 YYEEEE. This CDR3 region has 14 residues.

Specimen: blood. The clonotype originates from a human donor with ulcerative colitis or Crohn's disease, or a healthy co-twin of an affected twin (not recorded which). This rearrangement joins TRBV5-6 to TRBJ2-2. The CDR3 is CASSLVLSSGELFF.